A single sample is the source of the 3 T cell receptor beta chains below, sequenced in a study of immune evolution from preneoplasia to lung adenocarcinoma. Libraries were prepared by immunoSEQ multiplex PCR; TCRdb keeps only in-frame clonotypes and omits some of them. In the table there are 8,000 to 9,500 clones, approximately 78% of which are singletons. Sequencing was carried out using FFPE minimally invasive lung adenocarcinoma tissue. These receptors came from a donor older than 65 with lung adenocarcinoma.

CDR3 residues: CAKGGGGLVKNIQYF. The CDR3 region has the DNA TGTGCTAAGGGCGGGGGGGGCTTGGTCAAAAACATTCAGTACTTC. This chain links TRBV10-3 with TRBJ2-4; TRBD2 agrees at 9 bases. Germline CDR1 and CDR2: ENHRY and SYGVKD. This CDR3 comprises 15 residues.

The CDR3 here is CASSLDRTKETQYF. CDR3 nucleotide sequence: TGTGCCAGCAGCTTGGACAGGACTAAAGAGACCCAGTACTTC. The rearrangement links TRBV5-8 to TRBJ2-5; D possibly corresponds to TRBD2 (6 bases). Germline CDR1 is SGHTS and CDR2 is YDEGEE. V lost 0 bases and J 3 bases, leaving 9 bases between the germline ends. The CDR3 spans 14 residues.

V gene TRBV30 combines with J gene TRBJ2-4, with unresolved D. Germline CDR1 GTSNPN, CDR2 SVGIG (reference sequence). The CDR3 extends over 16 amino acids. V dropped 2 bases and J dropped 7 bases, with 21 bases sitting between them. CDR3 in DNA: TGTGCCTGGAGTCCCCCCGTCCATGGTAGTCGGAACATTCAGTACTTC. Residues: CAWSPPVHGSRNIQYF.